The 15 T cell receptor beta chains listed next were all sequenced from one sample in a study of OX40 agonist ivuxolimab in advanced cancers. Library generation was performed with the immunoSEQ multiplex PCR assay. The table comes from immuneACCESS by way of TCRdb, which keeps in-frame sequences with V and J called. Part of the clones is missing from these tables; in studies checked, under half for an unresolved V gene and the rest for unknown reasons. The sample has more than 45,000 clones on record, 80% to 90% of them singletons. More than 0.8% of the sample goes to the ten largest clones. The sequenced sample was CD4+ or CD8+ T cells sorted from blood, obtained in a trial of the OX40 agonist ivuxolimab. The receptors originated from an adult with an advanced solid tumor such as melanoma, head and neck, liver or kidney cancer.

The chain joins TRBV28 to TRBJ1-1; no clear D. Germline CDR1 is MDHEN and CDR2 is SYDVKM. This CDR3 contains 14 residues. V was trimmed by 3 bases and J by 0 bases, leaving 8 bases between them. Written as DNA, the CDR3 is TGTGCCAGCAGTTTGGGTAGCATGAACACTGAAGCTTTCTTT. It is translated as CASSLGSMNTEAFF.

The CDR3 bases are TGTGCCAGCAGCGTAGCGGCGGGGGTACAAGAGACCCAGTACTTC. This gives the protein CASSVAAGVQETQYF. The chain joins TRBV9 to TRBJ2-5, with 7 positions matching TRBD2. V was pared by 0 bases and J by 2 bases, with 4 bases of the junction left unmatched. In germline, CDR1 is SGDLS, CDR2 YYNGEE. CDR3 length: 15 residues. The whole variable domain, filled in from reference TRBV9 and TRBJ2-5, reads DSGVTQTPKHLITATGQRVTLRCSPRSGDLSVYWYQQSLDQGLQFLIQYYNGEERAKGNILERFSAQQFPDLHSELNLSSLELGDSALYFCASSVAAGVQETQYFGPGTRLLVL.

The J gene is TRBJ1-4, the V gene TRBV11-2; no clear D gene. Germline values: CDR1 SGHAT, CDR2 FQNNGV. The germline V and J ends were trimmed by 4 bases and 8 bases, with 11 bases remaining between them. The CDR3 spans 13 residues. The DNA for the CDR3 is TGTGCCAGCAGCTCCTCAGATGGGGAAAAACTGTTTTTT. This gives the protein CASSSSDGEKLFF. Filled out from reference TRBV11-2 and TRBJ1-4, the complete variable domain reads EAGVAQSPRYKIIEKRQSVAFWCNPISGHATLYWYQQILGQGPKLLIQFQNNGVVDDSQLPKDRFSAERLKGVDSTLKIQPAKLEDSAVYLCASSSSDGEKLFFGSGTQLSVL.

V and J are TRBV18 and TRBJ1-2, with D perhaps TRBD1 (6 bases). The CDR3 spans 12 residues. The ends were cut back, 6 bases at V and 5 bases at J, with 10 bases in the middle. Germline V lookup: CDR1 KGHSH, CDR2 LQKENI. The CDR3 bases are TGTGCCAGCTCGCAGGGGACTTATGGCTACACCTTC. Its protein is CASSQGTYGYTF.

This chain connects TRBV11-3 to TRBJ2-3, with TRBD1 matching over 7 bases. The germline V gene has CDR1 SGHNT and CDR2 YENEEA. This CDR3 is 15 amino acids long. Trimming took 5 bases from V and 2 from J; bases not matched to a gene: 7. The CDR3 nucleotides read TGTGCCAGCAGCGAAGGGGGCAGGCACACAGATACGCAGTATTTT. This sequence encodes CASSEGGRHTDTQYF. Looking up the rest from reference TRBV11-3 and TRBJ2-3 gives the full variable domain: EAGVVQSPRYKIIEKKQPVAFWCNPISGHNTLYWYLQNLGQGPELLIRYENEEAVDDSQLPKDRFSAERLKGVDSTLKIQPAELGDSAVYLCASSEGGRHTDTQYFGPGTRLTVL.

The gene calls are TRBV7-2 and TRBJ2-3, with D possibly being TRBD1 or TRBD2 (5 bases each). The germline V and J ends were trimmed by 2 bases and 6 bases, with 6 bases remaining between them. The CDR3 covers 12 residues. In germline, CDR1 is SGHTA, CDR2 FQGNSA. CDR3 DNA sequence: TGTGCCAGCAGCTTATGGGGGGATACGCAGTATTTT. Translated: CASSLWGDTQYF.

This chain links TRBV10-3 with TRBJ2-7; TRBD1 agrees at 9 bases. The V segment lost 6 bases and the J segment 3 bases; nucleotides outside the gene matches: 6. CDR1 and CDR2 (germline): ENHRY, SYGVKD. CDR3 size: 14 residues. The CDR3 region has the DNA TGTGCCATCAGCTCCGGGACAGGGAACTACGAGCAGTACTTC. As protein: CAISSGTGNYEQYF.

The DNA of the CDR3 is TGTGCCAGTAGTCCACAGCGGGCATCCTACGAGCAGTACTTC. This sequence encodes CASSPQRASYEQYF. This chain links TRBV19 with TRBJ2-7; a possible D gene is TRBD2 (6 bases). Germline CDR1 and CDR2: LNHDA and SQIVND (reference sequence). This CDR3 is 14 amino acids long. Trimming took off 5 bases at V and 1 base at J, with 12 bases between the two ends.

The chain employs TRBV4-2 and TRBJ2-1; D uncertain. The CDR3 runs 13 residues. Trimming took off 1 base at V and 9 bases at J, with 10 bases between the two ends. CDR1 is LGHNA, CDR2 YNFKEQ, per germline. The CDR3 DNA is TGTGCCAGCAGCCAAGTAGATGTAGTTGAGCAGTTCTTC. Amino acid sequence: CASSQVDVVEQFF.

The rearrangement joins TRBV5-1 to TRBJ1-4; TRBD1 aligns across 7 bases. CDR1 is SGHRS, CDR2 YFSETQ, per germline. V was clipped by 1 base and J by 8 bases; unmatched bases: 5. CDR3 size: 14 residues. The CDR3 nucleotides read TGCGCCAGCAGCTTGACAGGGGATTTAGAAAAACTGTTTTTT. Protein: CASSLTGDLEKLFF. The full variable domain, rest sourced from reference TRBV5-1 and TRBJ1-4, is KAGVTQTPRYLIKTRGQQVTLSCSPISGHRSVSWYQQTPGQGLQFLFEYFSETQRNKGNFPGRFSGRQFSNSRSEMNVSTLELGDSALYLCASSLTGDLEKLFFGSGTQLSVL.

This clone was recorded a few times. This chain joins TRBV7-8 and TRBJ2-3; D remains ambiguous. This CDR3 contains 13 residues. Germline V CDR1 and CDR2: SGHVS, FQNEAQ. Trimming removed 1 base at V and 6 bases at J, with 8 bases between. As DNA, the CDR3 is TGTGCCAGCAGCTTAGTAAGGGTCGATACGCAGTATTTT. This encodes CASSLVRVDTQYF.

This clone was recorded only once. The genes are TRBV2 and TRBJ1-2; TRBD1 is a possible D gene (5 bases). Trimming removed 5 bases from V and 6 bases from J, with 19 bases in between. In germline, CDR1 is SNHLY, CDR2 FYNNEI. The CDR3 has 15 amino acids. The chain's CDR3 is CASSSRPGLSDGYTF. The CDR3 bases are TGTGCCAGCAGTAGCCGGCCGGGGCTGTCGGATGGCTACACCTTC. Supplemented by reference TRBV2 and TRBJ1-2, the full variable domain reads EPEVTQTPSHQVTQMGQEVILRCVPISNHLYFYWYRQILGQKVEFLVSFYNNEISEKSEIFDDQFSVERPDGSNFTLKIRSTKLEDSAMYFCASSSRPGLSDGYTFGSGTRLTVV.

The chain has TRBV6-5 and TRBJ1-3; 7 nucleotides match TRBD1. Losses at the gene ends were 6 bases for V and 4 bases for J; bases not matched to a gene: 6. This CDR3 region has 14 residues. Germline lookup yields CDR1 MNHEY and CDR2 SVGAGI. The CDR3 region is CASRATGEGNTIYF. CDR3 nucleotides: TGTGCCAGCAGGGCCACAGGGGAGGGAAACACCATATATTTT.

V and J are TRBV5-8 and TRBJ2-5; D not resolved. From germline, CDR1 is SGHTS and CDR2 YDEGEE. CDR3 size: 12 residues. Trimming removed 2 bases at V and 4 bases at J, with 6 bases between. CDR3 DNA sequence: TGTGCCAGCAGCTTCCTCCCAGAGACCCAGTACTTC. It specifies CASSFLPETQYF.

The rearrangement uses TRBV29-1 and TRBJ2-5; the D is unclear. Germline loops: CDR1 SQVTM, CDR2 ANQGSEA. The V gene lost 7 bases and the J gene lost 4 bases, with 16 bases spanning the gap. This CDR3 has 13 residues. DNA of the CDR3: TGCAGCGCCGAGAGTACCAGAGGAGAGACCCAGTACTTC. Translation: CSAESTRGETQYF.